Listed below are T cell receptor beta chains from one sample, sequenced in a study of OX40 agonist ivuxolimab in advanced cancers. Sequencing was performed with immunoSEQ multiplex PCR; in TCRdb, only in-frame clones are kept and a portion is missing. The sample lists about 77,000 clones; roughly 90% were seen once. The material was CD4+ or CD8+ T cells sorted from blood, obtained in a trial of the OX40 agonist ivuxolimab. Receptor source: an adult with an advanced solid tumor such as melanoma, head and neck, liver or kidney cancer. The CDR3 runs from the conserved cysteine through the conserved F or W.

V,J,CDR3
TRBV6-1,TRBJ2-7,CATYRDSLTYEQYF
TRBV5-1,TRBJ2-1,CASSFGDRGHEQFF
TRBV9,TRBJ2-7,CASIPPSRGPGEQYF
TRBV6-1,TRBJ1-5,CASSEKGVGNQPQHF
TRBV5-1,TRBJ1-2,CASSLGRGGGAGYTF
TRBV2,TRBJ2-7,CASSEWLANYEQYF
TRBV19,TRBJ2-5,CASSTSGRSQETQYF
TRBV7-2,TRBJ1-1,CASSPQGIFSEAFF
TRBV10-1,TRBJ2-5,CASRRPDRVTETQYF
TRBV6-5,TRBJ2-3,CASSYLDWYSTDTQYF
TRBV5-4,TRBJ1-1,CASSLGRVTEAFF
TRBV5-1,TRBJ2-3,CASSLGAALVLKVADTQYF
TRBV6-5,TRBJ1-2,CASSQREYYGYTF
TRBV29-1,TRBJ2-2,CSVKAGVGTGELFF
TRBV18,TRBJ2-1,CASSLEGNEQFF
TRBV5-4,TRBJ1-1,CASSLKSGAYTEAFF
TRBV11-3,TRBJ2-7,CASSSYRGAEQYF
TRBV5-4,TRBJ1-1,CASSLGLLNTEAFF
TRBV27,TRBJ2-1,CASQKDRYNEQFF
TRBV25-1,TRBJ1-2,CASRGEAGHYGYTF
TRBV9,TRBJ1-2,CASSVRGGANYGYTF
TRBV28,TRBJ2-1,CASSPLAGGRAYNEQFF
TRBV9,TRBJ2-5,CASSVGGYQETQYF
TRBV12-5,TRBJ2-5,CASGSNWGETQYF
TRBV6-5,TRBJ1-1,CASSRNTEAFF
TRBV28,TRBJ2-3,CASSLFAGFSGYTDTQYF
TRBV6-5,TRBJ1-2,CASSPTGGIRYGYTF
TRBV5-5,TRBJ1-3,CASSLYGSGNTIYF
TRBV5-1,TRBJ2-1,CASRGLAGENEQFF
TRBV4-1,TRBJ1-1,CASSQDRGKDHTEAFF
TRBV19,TRBJ1-2,CASKKGDSNYGYTF
TRBV19,TRBJ2-7,CASRSGTGVYEQYF
TRBV7-9,TRBJ2-5,CASSATSGGFLGDF
TRBV14,TRBJ1-2,CASSQYPGIDGYTF
TRBV7-9,TRBJ2-3,CASSPLAAMGTDTQYF
TRBV28,TRBJ2-3,CASSLVSGASTDTQYF
TRBV7-2,TRBJ1-1,CASGRGGIGEAFF
TRBV5-1,TRBJ2-6,CASSLGDSGANVLTF
TRBV4-1,TRBJ2-2,CASSQWGTNTGELFF
TRBV5-5,TRBJ2-1,CASRPWDGTAYLF
TRBV5-6,TRBJ1-5,CASSLRGRHYQPQHF
TRBV28,TRBJ1-1,CASSLIGVIGTEAFF
TRBV29-1,TRBJ2-1,CSVAESSYNEQFF
TRBV25-1,TRBJ1-4,CASTPSMGFEKLFF
TRBV15,TRBJ2-3,CATSRGGRGGTDTQYF
TRBV10-3,TRBJ2-7,CAISPGQHLYEQYF
TRBV18,TRBJ1-1,CASKKGWTGDTEAFF
TRBV28,TRBJ2-7,CASSSGLAGPVEQYF
TRBV6-6,TRBJ1-2,CASSPDMGYGYTF
TRBV11-2,TRBJ1-1,CASSFHPEAHPFF